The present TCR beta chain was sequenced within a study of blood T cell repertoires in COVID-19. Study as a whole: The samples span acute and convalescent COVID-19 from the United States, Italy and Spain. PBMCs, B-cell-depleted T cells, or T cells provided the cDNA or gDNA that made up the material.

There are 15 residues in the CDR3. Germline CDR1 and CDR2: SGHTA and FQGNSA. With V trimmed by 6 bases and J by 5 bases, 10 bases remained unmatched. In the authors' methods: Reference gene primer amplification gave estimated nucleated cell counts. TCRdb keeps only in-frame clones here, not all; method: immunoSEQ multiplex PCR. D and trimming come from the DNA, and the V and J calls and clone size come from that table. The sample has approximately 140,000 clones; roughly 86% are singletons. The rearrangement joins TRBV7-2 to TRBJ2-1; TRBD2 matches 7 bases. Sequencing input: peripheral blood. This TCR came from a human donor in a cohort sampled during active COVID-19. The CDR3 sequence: CASRYNAGEDNEQFF. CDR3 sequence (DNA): TGTGCCAGCAGGTATAATGCGGGAGAGGACAATGAGCAGTTCTTC.